A single sample is the source of the 31 T cell receptor beta chains below, sequenced in a study of T-cell reconstitution after alpha-beta-depleted transplantation in children. The authors prepared the TCRbeta library with unique molecular identifiers. TCRdb recomputed calls from the PCR reads with MiXCR, one row per CDR3 protein. Counted here are approximately 230,000 distinct CDR3 sequences, roughly 25% occurring once; the ten biggest clones make up around 4.8%. The sample in question was PBMCs, mostly from graft donor cells, obtained 360 days after TCRalphabeta/CD19-depleted stem cell transplant. Receptors were obtained from a female patient between 2 and 10 years old who had a stem cell transplant for congenital amegakaryocytic thrombocytopenia, so the T cells may come from the graft donor.

The genes are TRBV6-2 or TRBV6-3 and TRBJ2-1, with D maybe TRBD1 (5 bases). Trimming shortened V by 6 bases and J by 6 bases, and 15 bases separated the two germline ends. Germline lookup yields CDR1 MNHEY and CDR2 SVGEGT. The CDR3 is made up of 14 amino acids. As DNA, the CDR3 is TGTGCCAGCAGAACCCCCCGCAGGGCCAATGAGCAGTTCTTC. Its translation is CASRTPRRANEQFF.

This clonotype turned up a few times. The CDR3 is CSARPGVVLSYEQYF. CDR3 nucleotide sequence: TGCAGTGCTAGACCTGGGGTCGTGCTCTCCTACGAGCAGTACTTC. The chain joins TRBV20-1 to TRBJ2-7; no clear D gene. Deletions cut 2 bases from V and 0 bases from J, with 14 bases between. The CDR3 is made up of 15 amino acids. Germline CDR1 and CDR2: DFQATT and SNEGSKA (reference sequence).

The genes are TRBV7-3 and TRBJ1-2; TRBD1 matches at 7 bases. There are 15 residues in the CDR3. From germline, CDR1 is SGHTA and CDR2 FQGTGA. V was clipped by 3 bases and J by 0 bases; unmatched bases: 4. CDR3 protein: CASSLTGTANYGYTF. Here the CDR3 DNA reads TGTGCCAGCAGCTTGACCGGGACAGCTAACTATGGCTACACCTTC.

A word on this clonotype: One end of the junction fails to match germline, which may point to a read error. CDR3: CARSYLQRAPYGYTF. The CDR3, as DNA: TGTGCCAGAAGTTACCTACAGAGAGCGCCCTATGGCTACACCTTC. J is TRBJ1-2 and V is TRBV28; D unclear. The germline gives CDR1 MDHEN, CDR2 SYDVKM. CDR3 length equals 15 residues.

The rearrangement uses TRBV10-3 and TRBJ2-1; 10 nucleotides match TRBD2. The germline gives CDR1 ENHRY, CDR2 SYGVKD. CDR3 length: 14 amino acids. Germline trimming cut 4 bases from V and 4 bases from J; bases unmatched to any gene: 1. For the CDR3, the DNA is TGTGCCATCAGTGGGACTAGCGGTTACAATGAGCAGTTCTTC. It encodes CAISGTSGYNEQFF.

The table lists this clonotype with a few counts. CDR3 bases: TGTGCCAGCAGTCCGGAGCTTTGGCCCCAGCCCCAGCATTTT. This gives the protein CASSPELWPQPQHF. This chain uses TRBV12-3 or TRBV12-4 with TRBJ1-5, with D unclear. V lost 5 bases and J lost 7, with 15 bases in between. The CDR3 spans 14 residues.

This clonotype came up a few times. V is TRBV5-1 and J is TRBJ2-4, with 8 bases identical to TRBD2. Trimming cost V 0 bases and J 0 bases; bases outside gene matches: 5. There are 17 residues in the CDR3. Germline CDR1 and CDR2: SGHRS and YFSETQ. The CDR3 nucleotides read TGCGCCAGCAGCTTGGATGGTAGCGGGATAGCCAAAAACATTCAGTACTTC. Residues: CASSLDGSGIAKNIQYF.

The gene calls are TRBV27 and TRBJ2-3; D is unclear. This CDR3 has 17 amino acids. The ends were cut back, 5 bases at V and 0 bases at J, with 18 bases in the middle. The germline V gene has CDR1 MNHEY and CDR2 SMNVEV (reference sequence). DNA of the CDR3: TGTGCCAGCAGTCTATTGACGGCGCCCGATAGCACAGATACGCAGTATTTT. Its translation is CASSLLTAPDSTDTQYF.

The sample holds many counts of this clonotype. This chain links TRBV7-8 with TRBJ2-1; D call uncertain. This CDR3 comprises 16 residues. The ends were cut back, 5 bases at V and 0 bases at J, with 14 bases in the middle. CDR1 is SGHVS and CDR2 is FQNEAQ in the germline V gene. In nucleotides, the CDR3 is TGTGCCAGCAGCGCCTTTGACTCCCCCTCCTACAATGAGCAGTTCTTC. Protein sequence: CASSAFDSPSYNEQFF.

In this sample, this clonotype turned up once. J is TRBJ1-2 and V is TRBV28; D might be TRBD1 (5 bases). The CDR3 is 16 amino acids. V dropped 4 bases and J dropped 4 bases, with 19 bases sitting between them. Germline V lookup: CDR1 MDHEN, CDR2 SYDVKM. The DNA for the CDR3 is TGTGCCAGCAGTTACTTGGGGGACGTTCGGATCTATGGCTACACCTTC. Protein: CASSYLGDVRIYGYTF.

The rearrangement links TRBV29-1 to TRBJ2-7; TRBD2 agrees at 9 bases. J lost 7 bases, V lost 3 bases, and 1 base had no gene match. Germline CDR1 and CDR2: SQVTM and ANQGSEA. The CDR3 is made up of 11 amino acids. CDR3 protein: CSVDTSGEQYF. DNA of the CDR3: TGCAGCGTTGATACTAGCGGGGAGCAGTACTTC.

This clonotype was observed at least ten times. The rearrangement joins TRBV12-3 or TRBV12-4 to TRBJ2-1; possibly TRBD1 for D (5 bases). The CDR3 totals 14 residues. Trimming shortened V by 2 bases and J by 6 bases, and 11 bases separated the two germline ends. The CDR3, as DNA: TGTGCCAGCAGTTTAATACAGGCCTCCAATGAGCAGTTCTTC. This codes for CASSLIQASNEQFF.

This clonotype was seen at least ten times. The chain couples TRBV4-3 to TRBJ2-7; no clear D gene. The V gene's germline CDR1 is LGHNA and CDR2 YSLEER. V lost 0 bases, J lost 1 base, and 10 bases lay in between. The CDR3 is 15 amino acids. The chain's CDR3 is CASSQDLVRSYEQYF. For the CDR3, the DNA is TGCGCCAGCAGCCAAGATTTGGTTAGATCCTACGAGCAGTACTTC.

J is TRBJ2-7 and V is TRBV18; D might be TRBD1 (6 bases). Germline CDR1 is KGHSH and CDR2 is LQKENI. The CDR3 runs to 15 residues. Trimming took off 0 bases at V and 3 bases at J, with 12 bases between the two ends. CDR3 sequence (DNA): TGTGCCAGCTCACCACCCCGGGACATGGGCTACGAGCAGTACTTC. Encoded protein: CASSPPRDMGYEQYF.

The V and J genes are TRBV4-1 and TRBJ2-1, with a possible D match to TRBD2 (6 bases). CDR1 MGHRA and CDR2 YSYEKL come from the germline V gene. This CDR3 has 12 residues. Trimming removed 1 base from V and 9 bases from J, with 7 bases in between. The CDR3 DNA reads as TGCGCCAGCAGCCAAGTGGGGGGTGAGCAGTTCTTC. Translation gives CASSQVGGEQFF.

This clonotype was found many times. The chain employs TRBV5-1 and TRBJ2-2; D not resolved. The V gene lost 1 base and the J gene lost 4 bases, with 5 bases spanning the gap. The CDR3 runs 13 residues. The germline V gene encodes CDR1 SGHRS and CDR2 YFSETQ. As DNA, the CDR3 is TGCGCCAGCAGCTTGTACTCCACCGGGGAGCTGTTTTTT. It specifies CASSLYSTGELFF.

This clonotype has just a few counts. V usage is TRBV4-1 and J usage is TRBJ2-7, with D perhaps TRBD2 (6 bases). The CDR3 length is 14 residues. With 0 bases removed from V and 7 bases from J, the gap between germline ends came to 13 bases. CDR1 is MGHRA and CDR2 is YSYEKL in the germline V gene. CDR3 coding DNA: TGCGCCAGCAGCCAAGATCCGGGAGTGGGAGAGCAGTACTTC. This codes for CASSQDPGVGEQYF.

This clonotype showed up just a few times. The chain combines TRBV10-3 with TRBJ1-3; a possible D gene is TRBD1 (6 bases). Germline V gene sequence: CDR1 ENHRY, CDR2 SYGVKD. V lost 5 bases and J 7 bases, leaving 12 bases between the germline ends. CDR3 length: 13 residues. CDR3 DNA: TGTGCCATCAGTAGGGACAAATTTAACACCATATATTTT. Its translation is CAISRDKFNTIYF.

In DNA form, the CDR3 reads TGCAGTGCTAGATTTTCAGGGACGTCGGAGACCCAGTACTTC. It encodes CSARFSGTSETQYF. The chain uses TRBV20-1 and TRBJ2-5; TRBD1 or TRBD2 may be the D gene (5 bases each). Germline lookup yields CDR1 DFQATT and CDR2 SNEGSKA (reference sequence). CDR3 length equals 14 residues. The ends were cut back, 2 bases at V and 5 bases at J, with 15 bases in the middle.

The chain links TRBV29-1 to TRBJ2-6, with D tentatively TRBD1 or TRBD2 (6 bases each). This CDR3 has 16 residues. Germline V gives CDR1 SQVTM, CDR2 ANQGSEA. Deletions cut 0 bases from V and 0 bases from J, with 9 bases between. CDR3 DNA: TGCAGCGTTGAAGACCGGGGGCCCTCTGGGGCCAACGTCCTGACTTTC. Translated: CSVEDRGPSGANVLTF.

This clonotype was counted between two and nine times. The V gene is TRBV20-1, the J gene TRBJ2-3, with 9 bases that match TRBD2. The CDR3 sequence is 15 residues long. CDR1 is DFQATT and CDR2 is SNEGSKA in the germline V gene (reference sequence). The V segment lost 0 bases and the J segment 1 base; nucleotides outside the gene matches: 2. CDR3 coding DNA: TGCAGTGCTAGAGAGGTAGCGGGAGGCACAGATACGCAGTATTTT. Encoded protein: CSAREVAGGTDTQYF.

In DNA form, the CDR3 reads TGTGCCAGCAGTGAACACGGGACTCAGGAAAAACTGTTTTTT. Amino acid sequence: CASSEHGTQEKLFF. The V call is TRBV25-1, the J call TRBJ1-4, with D possibly TRBD1 on 5 matching bases. Germline loops: CDR1 MGHDK, CDR2 SYGVNS. The CDR3 covers 14 residues. The V gene lost 2 bases and the J gene lost 8 bases, with 12 bases spanning the gap. The full variable domain, completed using reference TRBV25-1 and TRBJ1-4, is EADIYQTPRYLVIGTGKKITLECSQTMGHDKMYWYQQDPGMELHLIHYSYGVNSTEKGDLSSESTVSRIRTEHFPLTLESARPSHTSQYLCASSEHGTQEKLFFGSGTQLSVL.

The J gene is TRBJ2-7, the V gene TRBV20-1; maybe TRBD1 (5 bases). CDR1 is DFQATT, CDR2 SNEGSKA, per germline (reference sequence). The germline V and J ends were trimmed by 5 bases and 2 bases, with 13 bases remaining between them. The CDR3 consists of 13 residues. In nucleotides, the CDR3 is TGCAGTGCTCAGAGACAGACCCCCTACGAGCAGTACTTC. Translation gives CSAQRQTPYEQYF.

The genes are TRBV10-3 and TRBJ2-1; 10 nucleotides match TRBD2. Germline CDR1 is ENHRY and CDR2 is SYGVKD. V was clipped by 10 bases and J by 0 bases; unmatched bases: 9. This CDR3 spans 16 amino acids. CDR3 nucleotide sequence: TGTGCCACCAAAAGCGGGAGGGGGGACTCCTACAATGAGCAGTTCTTC. It yields the protein CATKSGRGDSYNEQFF.

This clonotype has a count of ten or more. The chain has TRBV12-3 or TRBV12-4 and TRBJ2-7, with unresolved D. The V gene lost 5 bases and the J gene lost 2 bases, with 10 bases spanning the gap. CDR3 length equals 13 residues. The CDR3 reads CASSPYTTYEQYF. The CDR3, as DNA: TGTGCCAGCAGTCCCTACACGACCTACGAGCAGTACTTC.

This clonotype was observed a handful of times. The V gene is TRBV12-3 or TRBV12-4, the J gene TRBJ1-3; D not certain. The V end was cut by 3 bases, the J end by 0 bases, with 6 bases between. The CDR3 is made up of 14 amino acids. CDR3 DNA sequence: TGTGCCAGCAGTTTCCCCCCCTCTGGAAACACCATATATTTT. This translates into CASSFPPSGNTIYF.

The chain employs TRBV4-3 and TRBJ1-2; 9 bases fit TRBD1. V shed 1 base, J shed 5 bases, and the junction held 5 bases outside the gene matches. The CDR3 runs 15 residues. The germline V gene encodes CDR1 LGHNA and CDR2 YSLEER. DNA of the CDR3: TGCGCCAGCAGCCAAGTTTCCGGGACAGGGTATGGCTACACCTTC. Encoded protein: CASSQVSGTGYGYTF.

This clonotype was detected many times. The V and J genes are TRBV2 and TRBJ1-5; D remains ambiguous. The CDR3 is made up of 17 amino acids. Per the germline V gene, CDR1 is SNHLY and CDR2 is FYNNEI. The germline V and J ends were trimmed by 2 bases and 4 bases, with 18 bases remaining between them. The DNA of the CDR3 is TGTGCCAGCAGTGAAAGTTTTATGGAGTGGGATAATCAGCCCCAGCATTTT. Amino acids: CASSESFMEWDNQPQHF.

This rearrangement joins TRBV5-1 to TRBJ2-1; TRBD2 matches at 7 bases. The CDR3 runs 18 residues. Germline-derived CDR1 and CDR2 are SGHRS and YFSETQ. With 7 bases clipped from V and 4 bases from J, the junction kept 20 bases outside the gene matches. The CDR3 DNA follows: TGCGCCAGCCGAAACCCGGCCCGGGGGGATAAAAAATACAATGAGCAGTTCTTC. It yields the protein CASRNPARGDKKYNEQFF.

The rearrangement uses TRBV20-1 and TRBJ2-7; D unclear. The CDR3 extends over 14 amino acids. CDR1 is DFQATT, CDR2 SNEGSKA, per germline (reference sequence). The germline V and J ends were trimmed by 0 bases and 0 bases, with 9 bases remaining between them. The DNA for the CDR3 is TGCAGTGCTAGAGATACAATCTTCTCCTACGAGCAGTACTTC. Protein sequence: CSARDTIFSYEQYF.

The genes are TRBV20-1 and TRBJ2-5; TRBD1 agrees at 7 bases. V dropped 6 bases and J dropped 3; count of bases not matched to a gene: 7. The CDR3 extends over 13 amino acids. Germline V CDR1 and CDR2: DFQATT, SNEGSKA (reference sequence). The CDR3 DNA reads TGCAGTGCAGAGACAGGGCCGAAAGAGACCCAGTACTTC. Translating gives CSAETGPKETQYF.